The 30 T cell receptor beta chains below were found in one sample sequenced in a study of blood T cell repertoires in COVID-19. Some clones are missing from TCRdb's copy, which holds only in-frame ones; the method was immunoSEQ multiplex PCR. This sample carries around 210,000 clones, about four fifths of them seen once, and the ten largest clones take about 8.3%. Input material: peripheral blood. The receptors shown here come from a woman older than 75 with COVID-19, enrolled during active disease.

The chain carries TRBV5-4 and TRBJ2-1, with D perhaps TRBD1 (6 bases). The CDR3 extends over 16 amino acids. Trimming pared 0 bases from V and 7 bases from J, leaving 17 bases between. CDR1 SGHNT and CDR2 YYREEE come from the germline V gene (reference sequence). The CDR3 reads CASSLAWGLQKNEQFF. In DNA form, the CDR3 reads TGTGCCAGCAGCTTGGCCTGGGGGCTCCAAAAAAATGAGCAGTTCTTC.

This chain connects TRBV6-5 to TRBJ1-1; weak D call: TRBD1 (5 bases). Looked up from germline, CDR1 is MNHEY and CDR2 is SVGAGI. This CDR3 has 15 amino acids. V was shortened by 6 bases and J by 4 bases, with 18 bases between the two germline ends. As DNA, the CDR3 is TGTGCCAGCAGCCCCATGGGGGGGGTGGCCACTGAAGCTTTCTTT. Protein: CASSPMGGVATEAFF.

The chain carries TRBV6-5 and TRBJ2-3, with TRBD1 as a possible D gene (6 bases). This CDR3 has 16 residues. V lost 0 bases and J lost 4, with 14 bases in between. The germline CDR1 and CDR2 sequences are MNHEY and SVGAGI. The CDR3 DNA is TGTGCCAGCAGTTACTCGGGAGCAGGGGTGGCAGATACGCAGTATTTT. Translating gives CASSYSGAGVADTQYF.

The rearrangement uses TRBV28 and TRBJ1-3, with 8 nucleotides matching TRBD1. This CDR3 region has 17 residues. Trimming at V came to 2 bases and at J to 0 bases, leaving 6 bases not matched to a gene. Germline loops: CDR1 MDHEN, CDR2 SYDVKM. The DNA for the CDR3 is TGTGCCAGCAGTTTAGGGGGACAGGAGTACTCTGGAAACACCATATATTTT. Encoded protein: CASSLGGQEYSGNTIYF.

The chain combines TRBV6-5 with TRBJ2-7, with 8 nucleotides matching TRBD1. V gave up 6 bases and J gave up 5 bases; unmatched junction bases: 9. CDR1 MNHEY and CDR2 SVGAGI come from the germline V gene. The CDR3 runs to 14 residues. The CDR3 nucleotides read TGTGCCAGCAGGAGGACAGGGCAAATCCACGAGCAGTACTTC. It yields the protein CASRRTGQIHEQYF.

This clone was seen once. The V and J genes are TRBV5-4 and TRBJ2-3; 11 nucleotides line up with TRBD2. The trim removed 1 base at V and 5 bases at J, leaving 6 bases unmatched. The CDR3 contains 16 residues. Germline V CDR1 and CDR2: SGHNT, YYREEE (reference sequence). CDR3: CASSLRLAGGGDTQYF. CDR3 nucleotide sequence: TGTGCCAGCAGCTTGCGGCTAGCGGGGGGAGGAGATACGCAGTATTTT.

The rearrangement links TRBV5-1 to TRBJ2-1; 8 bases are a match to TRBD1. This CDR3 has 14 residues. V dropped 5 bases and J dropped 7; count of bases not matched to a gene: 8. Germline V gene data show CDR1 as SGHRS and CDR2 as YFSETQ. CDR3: CASSSQGAGNEQFF. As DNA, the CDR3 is TGCGCCAGCAGTAGTCAGGGGGCGGGGAATGAGCAGTTCTTC.

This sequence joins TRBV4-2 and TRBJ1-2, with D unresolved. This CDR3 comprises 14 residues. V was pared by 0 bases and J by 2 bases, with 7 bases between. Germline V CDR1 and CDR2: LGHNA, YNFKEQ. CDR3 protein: CASSQDGINYGYTF. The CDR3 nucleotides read TGTGCCAGCAGCCAAGATGGCATCAACTATGGCTACACCTTC.

DNA of the CDR3: TGTGCCATCAGTGTAAAAAGGCTAGACACCATATATTTT. Translation: CAISVKRLDTIYF. The V gene is TRBV10-3, the J gene TRBJ1-3; D not certain. CDR1 and CDR2 from the germline V gene are ENHRY and SYGVKD. The V end lost 4 bases, the J end lost 8 bases, and 12 bases lay between the germline ends. The CDR3 sequence is 13 residues long.

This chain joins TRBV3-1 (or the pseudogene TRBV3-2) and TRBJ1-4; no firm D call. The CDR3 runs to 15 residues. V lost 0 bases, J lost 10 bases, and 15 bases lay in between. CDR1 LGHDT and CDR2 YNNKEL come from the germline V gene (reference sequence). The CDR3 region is CASSQDGVAAGKLFF. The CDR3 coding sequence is TGTGCCAGCAGCCAAGACGGGGTCGCCGCCGGAAAACTGTTTTTT.

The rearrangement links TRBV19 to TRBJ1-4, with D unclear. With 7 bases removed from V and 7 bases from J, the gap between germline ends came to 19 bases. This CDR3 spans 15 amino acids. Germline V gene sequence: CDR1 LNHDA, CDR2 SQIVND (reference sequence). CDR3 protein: CASTPRGSGSEKLFF. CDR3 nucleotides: TGTGCCAGTACTCCTCGGGGTTCGGGGAGTGAAAAACTGTTTTTT.

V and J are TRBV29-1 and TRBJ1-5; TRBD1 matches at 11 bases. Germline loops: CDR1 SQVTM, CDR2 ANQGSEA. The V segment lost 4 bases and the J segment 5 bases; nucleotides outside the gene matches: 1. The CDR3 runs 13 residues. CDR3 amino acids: CSVGDRGDQPQHF. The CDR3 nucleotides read TGCAGCGTTGGGGACAGGGGGGATCAGCCCCAGCATTTT.

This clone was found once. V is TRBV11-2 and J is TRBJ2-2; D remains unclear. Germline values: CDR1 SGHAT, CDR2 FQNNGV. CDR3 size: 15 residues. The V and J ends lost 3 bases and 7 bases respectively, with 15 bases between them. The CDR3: CASSFSLVGVGELFF. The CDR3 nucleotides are TGTGCCAGCAGCTTTAGTCTAGTAGGAGTCGGGGAGCTGTTTTTT.

The CDR3, as DNA: TGTGCCAGCTCAGTTAACAGGGAGGGGGTCACTGAAGCTTTCTTT. This sequence encodes CASSVNREGVTEAFF. V gene TRBV18 combines with J gene TRBJ1-1, with TRBD1 as a possible D gene (6 bases). This CDR3 contains 15 residues. Germline V gives CDR1 KGHSH, CDR2 LQKENI. V lost 5 bases and J lost 4, with 17 bases in between.

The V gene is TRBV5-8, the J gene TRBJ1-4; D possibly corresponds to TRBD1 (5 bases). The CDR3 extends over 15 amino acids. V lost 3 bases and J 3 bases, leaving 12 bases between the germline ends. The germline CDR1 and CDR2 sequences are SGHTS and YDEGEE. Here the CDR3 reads CASSWGDGANEKLFF. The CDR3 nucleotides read TGTGCCAGCAGCTGGGGGGATGGAGCTAATGAAAAACTGTTTTTT.

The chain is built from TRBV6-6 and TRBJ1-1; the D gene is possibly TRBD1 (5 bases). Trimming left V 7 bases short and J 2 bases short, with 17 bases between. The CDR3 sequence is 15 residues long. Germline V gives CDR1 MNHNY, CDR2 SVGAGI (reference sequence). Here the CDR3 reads CASTTLGQFNTEAFF. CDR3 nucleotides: TGTGCCAGCACCACCTTGGGGCAGTTCAACACTGAAGCTTTCTTT.

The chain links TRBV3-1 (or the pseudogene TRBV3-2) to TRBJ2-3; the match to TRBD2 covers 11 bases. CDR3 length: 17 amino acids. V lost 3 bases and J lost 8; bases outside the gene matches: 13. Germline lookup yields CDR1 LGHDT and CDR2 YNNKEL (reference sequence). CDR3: CASSHLLAGAAQGTQYF. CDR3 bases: TGTGCCAGCAGCCACTTACTAGCGGGGGCCGCGCAAGGTACGCAGTATTTT.

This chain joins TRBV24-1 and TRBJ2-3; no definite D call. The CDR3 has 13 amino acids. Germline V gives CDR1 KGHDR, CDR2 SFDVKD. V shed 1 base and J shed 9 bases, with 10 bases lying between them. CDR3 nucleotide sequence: TGTGCCACCAGTGATTTCAGACAAGGCACGCAGTATTTT. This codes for CATSDFRQGTQYF.

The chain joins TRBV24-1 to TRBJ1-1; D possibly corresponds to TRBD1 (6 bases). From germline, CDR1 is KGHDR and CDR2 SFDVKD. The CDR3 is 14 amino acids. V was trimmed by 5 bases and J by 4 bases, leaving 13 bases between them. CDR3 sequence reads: CATSGTGPATEAFF. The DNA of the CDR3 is TGTGCCACCAGTGGTACAGGGCCTGCCACTGAAGCTTTCTTT.

The CDR3 is CASSPRGEETQYF. Here the CDR3 DNA reads TGTGCCAGCAGCCCCCGCGGGGAAGAGACCCAGTACTTC. The chain recombines TRBV7-3 with TRBJ2-5; D is possibly TRBD2 (6 bases). CDR1 is SGHTA and CDR2 is FQGTGA in the germline V gene. Trimming took off 5 bases at V and 3 bases at J, with 10 bases between the two ends. The CDR3 runs 13 residues.

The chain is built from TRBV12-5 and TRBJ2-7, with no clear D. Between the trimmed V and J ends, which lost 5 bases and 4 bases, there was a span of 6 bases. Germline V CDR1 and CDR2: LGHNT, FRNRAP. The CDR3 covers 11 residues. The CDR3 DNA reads TGTGCTAGTGGTCCTCGGTACGAGCAGTACTTC. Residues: CASGPRYEQYF.

As DNA, the CDR3 is TGTGCCACCAGATTTCCGGGACAGGGTAGTTATGGCTACACCTTC. Amino acids: CATRFPGQGSYGYTF. This chain uses TRBV15 with TRBJ1-2; TRBD1 aligns across 9 bases. This CDR3 has 15 residues. Looked up from germline, CDR1 is LNHNV and CDR2 is YYDKDF (reference sequence). V was clipped by 6 bases and J by 5 bases; unmatched bases: 10. The entire variable domain, with the rest obtained from reference TRBV15 and TRBJ1-2, is as follows: DAMVIQNPRYQVTQFGKPVTLSCSQTLNHNVMYWYQQKSSQAPKLLFHYYDKDFNNEADTPDNFQSRRPNTSFCFLDIRSPGLGDTAMYLCATRFPGQGSYGYTFGSGTRLTVV.

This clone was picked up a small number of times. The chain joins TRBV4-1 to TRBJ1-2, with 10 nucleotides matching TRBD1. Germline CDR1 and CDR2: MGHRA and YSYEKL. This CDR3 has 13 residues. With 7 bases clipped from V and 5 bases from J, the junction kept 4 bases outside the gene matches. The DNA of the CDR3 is TGCGCCAGCACGGGACAGGGGTGGTATGGCTACACCTTC. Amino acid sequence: CASTGQGWYGYTF.

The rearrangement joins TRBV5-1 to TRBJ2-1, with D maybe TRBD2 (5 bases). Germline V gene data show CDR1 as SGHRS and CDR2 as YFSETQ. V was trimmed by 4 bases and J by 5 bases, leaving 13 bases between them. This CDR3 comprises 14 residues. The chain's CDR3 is CASSERSDHNEQFF. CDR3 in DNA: TGCGCCAGCAGCGAGCGGTCCGATCACAATGAGCAGTTCTTC.

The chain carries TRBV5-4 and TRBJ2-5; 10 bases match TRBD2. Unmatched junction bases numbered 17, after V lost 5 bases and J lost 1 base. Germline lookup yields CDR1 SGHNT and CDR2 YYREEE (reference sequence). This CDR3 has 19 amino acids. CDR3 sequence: CASSPGGASGGRAQETQYF. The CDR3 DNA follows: TGTGCCAGCAGTCCTGGCGGGGCTAGCGGGGGCCGAGCCCAAGAGACCCAGTACTTC.

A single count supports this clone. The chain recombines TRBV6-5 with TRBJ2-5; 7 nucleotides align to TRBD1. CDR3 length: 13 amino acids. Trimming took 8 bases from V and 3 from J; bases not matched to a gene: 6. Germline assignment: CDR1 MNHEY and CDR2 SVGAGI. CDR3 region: CASADGTEETQYF. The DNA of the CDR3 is TGTGCCAGCGCCGATGGGACAGAAGAGACCCAGTACTTC.

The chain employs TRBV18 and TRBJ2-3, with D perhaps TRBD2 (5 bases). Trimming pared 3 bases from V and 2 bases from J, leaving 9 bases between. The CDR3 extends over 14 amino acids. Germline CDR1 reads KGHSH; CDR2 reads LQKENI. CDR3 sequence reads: CASSPWTLTDTQYF. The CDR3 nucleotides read TGTGCCAGCTCACCTTGGACTCTCACAGATACGCAGTATTTT.

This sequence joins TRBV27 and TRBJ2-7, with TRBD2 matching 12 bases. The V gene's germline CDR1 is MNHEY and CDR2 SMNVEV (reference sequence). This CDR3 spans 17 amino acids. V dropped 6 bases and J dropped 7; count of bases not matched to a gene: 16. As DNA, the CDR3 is TGTGCCAGCAGCCCCTCCTCACTAGCGGGAGGTTTGGGGGAGCAGTACTTC. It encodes CASSPSSLAGGLGEQYF.

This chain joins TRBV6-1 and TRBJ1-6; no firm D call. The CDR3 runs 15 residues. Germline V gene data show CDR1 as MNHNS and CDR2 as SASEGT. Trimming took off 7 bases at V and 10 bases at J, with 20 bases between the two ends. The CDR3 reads CASNSGPGVGSPLHF. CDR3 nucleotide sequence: TGTGCCAGCAACTCCGGGCCCGGGGTAGGCTCACCCCTCCACTTT.

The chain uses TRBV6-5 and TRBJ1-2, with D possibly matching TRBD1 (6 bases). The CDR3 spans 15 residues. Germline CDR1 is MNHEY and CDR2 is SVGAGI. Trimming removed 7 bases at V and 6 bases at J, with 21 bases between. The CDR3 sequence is CASTQQQGSFNGYTF. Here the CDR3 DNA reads TGTGCCAGCACTCAACAACAGGGATCTTTTAATGGCTACACCTTC.